Listed here are 5 T cell receptor beta chains from one sample, sequenced in a study of blood T cell repertoires in COVID-19. Measured with immunoSEQ multiplex PCR; TCRdb has only the in-frame clones, and not every one. The profile covers about 260,000 clones, with 85% to 90% appearing a single time and around 3.6% taken by the ten largest. Material: peripheral blood. The receptors derive from a man aged 18 to 29 with active or convalescent COVID-19.

This rearrangement joins TRBV30 to TRBJ1-2, with a tentative D call TRBD1 (5 bases). Trimming took 5 bases from V and 6 from J, leaving 16 bases between them. The CDR3 spans 13 residues. Germline loops: CDR1 GTSNPN, CDR2 SVGIG (reference sequence). The DNA for the CDR3 is TGTGCCTGGGGCGCATACGGGGGAGATGGCTACACCTTC. It encodes CAWGAYGGDGYTF.

The V and J genes are TRBV5-4 and TRBJ2-7, with a weak D call TRBD2 (6 bases). Trimming took off 4 bases at V and 4 bases at J, with 15 bases between the two ends. Germline V gene sequence: CDR1 SGHNT, CDR2 YYREEE (reference sequence). The CDR3 extends over 14 amino acids. CDR3 coding DNA: TGTGCCAGCAGCCGCGGGACTGGGATTTACGAGCAGTACTTC. Protein product: CASSRGTGIYEQYF.

V gene TRBV19 combines with J gene TRBJ1-4; D gene uncertain. The CDR3 totals 15 residues. The ends were cut back, 6 bases at V and 0 bases at J, with 11 bases in the middle. Germline V CDR1 and CDR2: LNHDA, SQIVND (reference sequence). The CDR3 region has the DNA TGTGCCAGTAGAATAACAGTTGCAACTAATGAAAAACTGTTTTTT. Protein sequence: CASRITVATNEKLFF.

The chain couples TRBV28 to TRBJ2-7; D is unclear. This CDR3 comprises 12 residues. Deletions cut 4 bases from V and 2 bases from J, with 6 bases between. Per germline, CDR1 MDHEN and CDR2 SYDVKM. As DNA, the CDR3 is TGTGCCAGCAGTTCCCCAGCCTACGAGCAGTACTTC. It codes for CASSSPAYEQYF.

The rearrangement links TRBV4-2 to TRBJ2-5; TRBD2 aligns across 12 bases. V lost 1 base to trimming and J lost 5 bases; unmatched junction nucleotides: 2. This CDR3 contains 15 residues. Per the germline V gene, CDR1 is LGHNA and CDR2 is YNFKEQ. The CDR3 is CASSQGGLAGETQYF. CDR3 nucleotides: TGTGCCAGCAGCCAAGGGGGACTAGCGGGTGAGACCCAGTACTTC.